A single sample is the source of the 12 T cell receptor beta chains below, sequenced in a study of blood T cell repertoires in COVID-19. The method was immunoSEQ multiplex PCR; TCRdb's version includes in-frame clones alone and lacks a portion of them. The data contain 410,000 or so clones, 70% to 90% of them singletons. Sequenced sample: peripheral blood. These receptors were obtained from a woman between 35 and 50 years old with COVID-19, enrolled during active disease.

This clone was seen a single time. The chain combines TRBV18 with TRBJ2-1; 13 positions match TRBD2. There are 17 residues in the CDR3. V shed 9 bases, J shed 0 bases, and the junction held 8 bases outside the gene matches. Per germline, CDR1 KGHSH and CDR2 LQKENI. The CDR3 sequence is CASPLGTSGTSYNEQFF. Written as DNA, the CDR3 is TGTGCCAGTCCACTGGGGACTAGCGGGACCTCCTACAATGAGCAGTTCTTC.

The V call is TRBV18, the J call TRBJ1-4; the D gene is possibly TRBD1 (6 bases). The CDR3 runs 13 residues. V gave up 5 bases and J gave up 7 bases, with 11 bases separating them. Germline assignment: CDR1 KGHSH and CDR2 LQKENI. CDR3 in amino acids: CASSKGTLEKLFF. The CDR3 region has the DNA TGTGCCAGCTCAAAGGGGACACTTGAAAAACTGTTTTTT.

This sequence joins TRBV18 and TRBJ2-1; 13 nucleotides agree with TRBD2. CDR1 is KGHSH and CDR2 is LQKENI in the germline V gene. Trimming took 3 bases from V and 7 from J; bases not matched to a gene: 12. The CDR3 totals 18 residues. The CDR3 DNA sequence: TGTGCCAGCTCACCGGGTCCAACTAGCGGGAGGGCACCAAATGAGCAGTTCTTC. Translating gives CASSPGPTSGRAPNEQFF.

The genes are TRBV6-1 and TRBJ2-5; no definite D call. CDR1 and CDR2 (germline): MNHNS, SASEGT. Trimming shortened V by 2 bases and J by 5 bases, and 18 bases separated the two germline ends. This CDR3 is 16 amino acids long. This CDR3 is CASSEFGDLLAETQYF. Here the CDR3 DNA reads TGTGCCAGCAGTGAATTTGGAGATTTGCTGGCGGAGACCCAGTACTTC.

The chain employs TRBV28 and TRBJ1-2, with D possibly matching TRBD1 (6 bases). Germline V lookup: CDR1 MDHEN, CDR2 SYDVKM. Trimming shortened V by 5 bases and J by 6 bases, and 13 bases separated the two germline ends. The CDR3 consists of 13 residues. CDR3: CASSITWTDGYTF. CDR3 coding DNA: TGTGCCAGCAGTATAACGTGGACAGATGGCTACACCTTC.

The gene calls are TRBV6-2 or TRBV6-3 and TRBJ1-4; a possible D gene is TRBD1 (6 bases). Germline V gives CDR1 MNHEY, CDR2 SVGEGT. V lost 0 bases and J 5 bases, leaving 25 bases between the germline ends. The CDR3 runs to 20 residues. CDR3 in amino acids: CASSYSRNRGEGERNEKLFF. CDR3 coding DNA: TGTGCCAGCAGTTACTCGAGAAATCGCGGGGAGGGGGAGCGGAATGAAAAACTGTTTTTT.

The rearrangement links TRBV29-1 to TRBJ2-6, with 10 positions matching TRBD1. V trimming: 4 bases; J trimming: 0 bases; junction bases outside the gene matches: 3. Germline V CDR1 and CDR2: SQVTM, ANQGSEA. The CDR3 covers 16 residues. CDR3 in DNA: TGCAGCGTTGTGACAGGGGGCATCTCTGGGGCCAACGTCCTGACTTTC. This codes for CSVVTGGISGANVLTF.

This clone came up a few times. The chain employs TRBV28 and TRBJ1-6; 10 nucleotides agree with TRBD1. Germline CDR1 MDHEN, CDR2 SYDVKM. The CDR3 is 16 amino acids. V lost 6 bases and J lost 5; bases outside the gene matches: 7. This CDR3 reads CASSSGQGWDNSPLHF. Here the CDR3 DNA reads TGTGCCAGCAGCTCGGGACAGGGGTGGGATAATTCACCCCTCCACTTT.

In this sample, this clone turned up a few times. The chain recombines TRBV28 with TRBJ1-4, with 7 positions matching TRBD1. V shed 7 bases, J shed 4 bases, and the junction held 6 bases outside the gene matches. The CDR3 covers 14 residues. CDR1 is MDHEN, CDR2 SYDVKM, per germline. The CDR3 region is CASTADRFNEKLFF. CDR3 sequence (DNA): TGTGCCAGCACCGCGGACAGGTTTAATGAAAAACTGTTTTTT.

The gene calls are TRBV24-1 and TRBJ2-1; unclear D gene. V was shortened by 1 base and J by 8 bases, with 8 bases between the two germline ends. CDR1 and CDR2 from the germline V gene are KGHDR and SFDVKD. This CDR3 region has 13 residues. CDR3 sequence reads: CATSDFRGDEQFF. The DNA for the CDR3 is TGTGCCACCAGTGATTTTAGAGGCGATGAGCAGTTCTTC.

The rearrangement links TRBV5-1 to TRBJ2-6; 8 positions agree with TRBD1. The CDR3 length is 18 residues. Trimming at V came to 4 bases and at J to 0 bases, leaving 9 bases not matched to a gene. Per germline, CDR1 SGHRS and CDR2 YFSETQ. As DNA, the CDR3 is TGCGCCAGCAGCACGGAACAGGGGGGTCCCTCTGGGGCCAACGTCCTGACTTTC. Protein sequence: CASSTEQGGPSGANVLTF.

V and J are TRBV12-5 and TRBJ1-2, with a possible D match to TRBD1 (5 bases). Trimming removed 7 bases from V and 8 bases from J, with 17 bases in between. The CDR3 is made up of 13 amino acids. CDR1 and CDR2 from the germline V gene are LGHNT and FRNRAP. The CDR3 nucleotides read TGTGCTAGTGCCTCCTCCCTCGGGGGAGGCTACACCTTC. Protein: CASASSLGGGYTF. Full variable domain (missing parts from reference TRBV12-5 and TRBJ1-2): DARVTQTPRHKVTEMGQEVTMRCQPILGHNTVFWYRQTMMQGLELLAYFRNRAPLDDSGMPKDRFSAEMPDATLATLKIQPSEPRDSAVYFCASASSLGGGYTFGSGTRLTVV.